Shown below are 28 T cell receptor beta chains from a single sample sequenced in a study of identical twins. TCRdb re-analysed the 5' RACE reads in MiXCR, keeping a single row per CDR3 protein. Of hundreds of thousands of distinct CDR3 sequences listed, 15% to 20% are singletons. Separately, the same data were catalogued under a study of T cells expressing NK-cell markers.

The source material was PBMCs. All receptors come from a woman under 30 in good health.

The chain employs TRBV9 and TRBJ2-3; 8 positions agree with TRBD2. The germline CDR1 and CDR2 sequences are SGDLS and YYNGEE. This CDR3 has 17 residues. V gave up 4 bases and J gave up 3 bases; unmatched junction bases: 13. The CDR3 bases are TGTGCCAGCAGCCCCTCAGGTCTTTTAGCGGGGACAGATACGCAGTATTTT. This gives the protein CASSPSGLLAGTDTQYF. The variable domain in full, completed from reference TRBV9 and TRBJ2-3, reads DSGVTQTPKHLITATGQRVTLRCSPRSGDLSVYWYQQSLDQGLQFLIQYYNGEERAKGNILERFSAQQFPDLHSELNLSSLELGDSALYFCASSPSGLLAGTDTQYFGPGTRLTVL.

The chain employs TRBV20-1 and TRBJ1-2, with D possibly matching TRBD1 (6 bases). The CDR3 contains 14 residues. V was clipped by 0 bases and J by 6 bases, with 14 bases between them. Germline assignment: CDR1 DFQATT and CDR2 SNEGSKA (reference sequence). The CDR3 region has the DNA TGCAGTGCTAGAGATGGAGGACAGTTGGATGGCTACACCTTC. Its protein is CSARDGGQLDGYTF.

The V gene is TRBV7-9, the J gene TRBJ2-7, with D possibly matching TRBD1 (6 bases). The CDR3 is made up of 15 amino acids. Per germline, CDR1 SEHNR and CDR2 FQNEAQ (reference sequence). Between the trimmed V and J ends, which lost 0 bases and 3 bases, there was a span of 12 bases. The CDR3: CASSLADRSGYEQYF. The DNA of the CDR3 is TGTGCCAGCAGCTTAGCCGACAGGTCCGGCTACGAGCAGTACTTC.

Only a few counts were recorded for this clonotype. The DNA for the CDR3 is TGCAGTGCTAGAGATGGGAGGACAGACTACAACTATGGCTACACCTTC. This translates into CSARDGRTDYNYGYTF. The chain is built from TRBV20-1 and TRBJ1-2, with D possibly being TRBD1 (6 bases). CDR3 length: 16 amino acids. Germline V gene lookup returns CDR1 DFQATT and CDR2 SNEGSKA (reference sequence). Trimming shortened V by 0 bases and J by 2 bases, and 16 bases separated the two germline ends.

This clonotype occurred many times. The chain carries TRBV7-9 and TRBJ2-3; 9 bases match TRBD2. The CDR3 has 14 amino acids. The V and J ends lost 8 bases and 3 bases, in that order; junction bases with no gene match: 6. Germline-derived CDR1 and CDR2 are SEHNR and FQNEAQ (reference sequence). CDR3 loop: CASSPSGVTDTQYF. CDR3 DNA: TGTGCCAGCTCTCCTAGCGGGGTGACAGATACGCAGTATTTT.

This clonotype has a handful of counts. J is TRBJ1-1 and V is TRBV29-1; D is ambiguous. The germline V gene has CDR1 SQVTM and CDR2 ANQGSEA. This CDR3 has 12 amino acids. The germline V and J ends were trimmed by 4 bases and 3 bases, with 9 bases remaining between them. The CDR3 coding sequence is TGCAGCGTTGCCAGAAGACACACTGAAGCTTTCTTT. This codes for CSVARRHTEAFF.

Here the CDR3 DNA reads TGTGCCACCCCCTGGACACCCCTCCACTTT. As protein: CATPWTPLHF. The chain couples TRBV2 to TRBJ1-6; D remains ambiguous. Germline values: CDR1 SNHLY, CDR2 FYNNEI. V lost 10 bases and J lost 11, with 9 bases in between. The CDR3 runs 10 residues. Complete variable domain (other parts from reference TRBV2 and TRBJ1-6): EPEVTQTPSHQVTQMGQEVILRCVPISNHLYFYWYRQILGQKVEFLVSFYNNEISEKSEIFDDQFSVERPDGSNFTLKIRSTKLEDSAMYFCATPWTPLHFGNGTRLTVT.

The rearrangement links TRBV19 to TRBJ2-1; 13 bases map to TRBD2. V lost 7 bases, J lost 12 bases, and 12 bases stayed unmatched. This CDR3 comprises 15 residues. Germline V gene lookup returns CDR1 LNHDA and CDR2 SQIVND (reference sequence). The CDR3 region is CASMWTSGRFGGQFF. The CDR3 DNA reads TGTGCCAGTATGTGGACTAGCGGGAGATTCGGGGGGCAGTTCTTC.

This clonotype was detected a few times. The CDR3 protein is CASSSNRVPYGYTF. The CDR3 region has the DNA TGTGCCAGCAGCTCCAACAGGGTCCCCTATGGCTACACCTTC. The gene calls are TRBV11-2 and TRBJ1-2; a possible D gene is TRBD1 (6 bases). Per the germline V gene, CDR1 is SGHAT and CDR2 is FQNNGV. The CDR3 is made up of 14 amino acids. The ends were cut back, 4 bases at V and 4 bases at J, with 13 bases in the middle.

This clonotype appeared a few times. The chain is built from TRBV5-1 and TRBJ1-3; D is undetermined. Trimming removed 4 bases at V and 0 bases at J, with 8 bases between. The CDR3 consists of 14 residues. The germline V gene has CDR1 SGHRS and CDR2 YFSETQ. CDR3 sequence (DNA): TGCGCCAGCAGCGGGCAGCTCTCTGGAAACACCATATATTTT. The encoded protein is CASSGQLSGNTIYF.

The chain is built from TRBV6-5 and TRBJ2-3; 7 nucleotides line up with TRBD2. Germline CDR1 reads MNHEY; CDR2 reads SVGAGI. This CDR3 comprises 17 residues. V shed 0 bases and J 2 bases; nucleotides not matched to a gene: 8. CDR3 region: CASSYSGLEISTDTQYF. CDR3 nucleotides: TGTGCCAGCAGTTACTCTGGACTAGAGATTTCCACAGATACGCAGTATTTT.

This chain uses TRBV19 with TRBJ1-3; no reliable D call. The CDR3 spans 13 residues. The V and J ends lost 3 bases and 9 bases respectively, with 12 bases between them. Germline values: CDR1 LNHDA, CDR2 SQIVND (reference sequence). As DNA, the CDR3 is TGTGCCAGTAGTATTTCGACGGGGAGCACCATATATTTT. This sequence encodes CASSISTGSTIYF.

At least ten counts were recorded for this clonotype. The chain couples TRBV12-3 or TRBV12-4 to TRBJ1-2; no definite D call. This CDR3 contains 14 residues. Trimming took off 4 bases at V and 7 bases at J, with 16 bases between the two ends. The CDR3 DNA sequence: TGTGCCAGCAGTTATCTTGAGGGAAGGGCTGGCTACACCTTC. This gives the protein CASSYLEGRAGYTF.

This clonotype showed up just a few times. The chain has TRBV5-1 and TRBJ2-5; 10 positions match TRBD2. CDR3 length equals 15 residues. The germline V gene encodes CDR1 SGHRS and CDR2 YFSETQ. Losses at the gene ends were 1 base for V and 3 bases for J; bases not matched to a gene: 3. In DNA form, the CDR3 reads TGCGCCAGCAGCTTGCTAGCGGGGGCAAAAGAGACCCAGTACTTC. Translation gives CASSLLAGAKETQYF.

This chain joins TRBV12-3 or TRBV12-4 and TRBJ2-5, with D possibly being TRBD1 (7 bases). The CDR3 is made up of 15 amino acids. Trimming removed 4 bases from V and 5 bases from J, with 17 bases in between. The chain's CDR3 is CASSYGVSGGETQYF. The CDR3 DNA reads as TGTGCCAGCAGTTACGGGGTCTCAGGGGGGGAGACCCAGTACTTC.

The chain combines TRBV20-1 with TRBJ2-5, with 9 bases lining up with TRBD2. The germline V gene encodes CDR1 DFQATT and CDR2 SNEGSKA (reference sequence). After removal of 6 bases from V and 4 bases from J, the junction contained 9 bases not matched to a gene. The CDR3 covers 14 residues. The CDR3 loop reads CSAPDGGRGETQYF. The DNA of the CDR3 is TGCAGTGCCCCGGACGGCGGGAGGGGAGAGACCCAGTACTTC.

This clonotype occurred a few times. The chain links TRBV4-2 to TRBJ1-4, with D perhaps TRBD1 (5 bases). The CDR3 runs 14 residues. The germline V gene has CDR1 LGHNA and CDR2 YNFKEQ. Trimming cost V 2 bases and J 4 bases, with 8 bases left between them. CDR3 DNA sequence: TGTGCCAGCAGCCAACGGGACTTTAATGAAAAACTGTTTTTT. Translating it yields CASSQRDFNEKLFF.

This clonotype was seen a few times. The chain combines TRBV20-1 with TRBJ2-6, with D unresolved. Looked up from germline, CDR1 is DFQATT and CDR2 is SNEGSKA (reference sequence). The V gene lost 5 bases and the J gene lost 0 bases, with 14 bases spanning the gap. The CDR3 has 16 residues. The CDR3 coding sequence is TGCAGTGCTCGAGGACGGTCATACTCTGGGGCCAACGTCCTGACTTTC. Translation gives CSARGRSYSGANVLTF.

V and J are TRBV20-1 and TRBJ2-3, with D unclear. Germline loops: CDR1 DFQATT, CDR2 SNEGSKA (reference sequence). This CDR3 region has 15 residues. V was shortened by 0 bases and J by 2 bases, with 12 bases between the two germline ends. CDR3 loop: CSARERSGITDTQYF. The CDR3 DNA reads TGCAGTGCTAGAGAGAGGTCCGGCATCACAGATACGCAGTATTTT.

This clonotype was seen only a few times. The chain has TRBV25-1 and TRBJ2-3, with 7 bases fitting TRBD2. V dropped 2 bases and J dropped 1; count of bases not matched to a gene: 6. The CDR3 length is 16 residues. CDR1 is MGHDK, CDR2 SYGVNS, per germline. CDR3 sequence (DNA): TGTGCCAGCAGTGAAATAGCTAGCGGACGCACAGATACGCAGTATTTT. This sequence encodes CASSEIASGRTDTQYF.

This clonotype occurred a few times. The rearrangement uses TRBV11-2 and TRBJ2-2; 7 nucleotides agree with TRBD2. The V gene's germline CDR1 is SGHAT and CDR2 FQNNGV. Germline trimming cut 3 bases from V and 3 bases from J; bases unmatched to any gene: 4. There are 15 residues in the CDR3. The CDR3 nucleotides read TGTGCCAGCAGCTTGACTAGCATTTACACCGGGGAGCTGTTTTTT. Residues: CASSLTSIYTGELFF.

This clonotype has only a few counts. The V call is TRBV4-3, the J call TRBJ2-7; weak D call: TRBD2 (6 bases). Trimming took 5 bases from V and 3 from J, leaving 11 bases between them. The CDR3 consists of 13 residues. Germline assignment: CDR1 LGHNA and CDR2 YSLEER. As DNA, the CDR3 is TGCGCCAGCAGCGCGGGACCAAACTACGAGCAGTACTTC. Its translation: CASSAGPNYEQYF.

V and J are TRBV25-1 and TRBJ2-3, with 11 bases matching TRBD2. The germline V gene encodes CDR1 MGHDK and CDR2 SYGVNS. Unmatched junction bases numbered 13, after V lost 4 bases and J lost 1 base. The CDR3 has 19 residues. CDR3 nucleotide sequence: TGTGCCAGCAGTGCGTTTAGCGGGAGGGCCTTTTTCGGCACAGATACGCAGTATTTT. Translated: CASSAFSGRAFFGTDTQYF.

This clonotype has only a few counts. This chain links TRBV20-1 with TRBJ2-3; D call uncertain. V was cut by 7 bases and J by 2 bases, with 13 bases left in between. The CDR3 covers 13 residues. Germline CDR1 is DFQATT and CDR2 is SNEGSKA (reference sequence). The CDR3 sequence is CSGLELNTDTQYF. Written as DNA, the CDR3 is TGCAGTGGTTTAGAATTGAACACAGATACGCAGTATTTT.

This clonotype was counted between two and nine times. The rearrangement links TRBV6-1 to TRBJ2-1; 9 nucleotides align to TRBD2. The length of the CDR3 is 15 residues. The germline gives CDR1 MNHNS, CDR2 SASEGT. With 5 bases clipped from V and 6 bases from J, the junction kept 8 bases outside the gene matches. The CDR3 DNA follows: TGTGCCAGCAGTACCGTAGCGGGAGCGGTCAATGAGCAGTTCTTC. Protein sequence: CASSTVAGAVNEQFF.

This clonotype has just a few counts. This sequence joins TRBV11-3 and TRBJ2-7; possibly TRBD2 for D (5 bases). CDR1 is SGHNT, CDR2 YENEEA, per germline. The CDR3 contains 15 residues. Trimming cost V 5 bases and J 0 bases, with 14 bases left between them. The CDR3 sequence: CASSRGSGSSYEQYF. CDR3 nucleotide sequence: TGTGCCAGCAGCCGTGGGTCGGGGTCCTCCTACGAGCAGTACTTC.

This clonotype has a handful of counts. The chain combines TRBV15 with TRBJ2-1; the match to TRBD1 covers 9 bases. The CDR3 sequence is 14 residues long. Germline CDR1 and CDR2: LNHNV and YYDKDF (reference sequence). V dropped 3 bases and J dropped 7; count of bases not matched to a gene: 4. CDR3 DNA sequence: TGTGCCACCAGCAGGGACAGGGGACCGAATGAGCAGTTCTTC. This translates into CATSRDRGPNEQFF.

The table lists this clonotype with a few counts. The V call is TRBV6-2 or TRBV6-3, the J call TRBJ2-1, with no clear D. V was cut by 6 bases and J by 2 bases, with 14 bases left in between. Germline lookup yields CDR1 MNHEY and CDR2 SVGEGT. There are 15 residues in the CDR3. This chain's CDR3 is CASSPLGTTYNEQFF. In DNA form, the CDR3 reads TGTGCCAGCAGCCCATTAGGTACCACCTACAATGAGCAGTTCTTC.